These T cell receptor beta chains were read from a single sample in a study of blood T cell repertoires in COVID-19. Profiling relied on immunoSEQ multiplex PCR, and the TCRdb table lists in-frame clones only, not all of them. In the table there are 250,000 or so clones, 65% to 85% of which are singletons. Sequences were obtained from PBMCs or T cells enriched from blood (not recorded which). The receptors derive from a man aged 45-65 years who had recovered from COVID-19. CDR3s include the opening cysteine and the closing phenylalanine or tryptophan. A D gene is named only where the DNA matches it firmly. Not every row has a clone size; where given, it reads once, few, many or a size class.

TRBD1,TRBJ2-1,.,TRBV14,TGTGCCAGCAGCCTGAGGGTAGGGGGCAACGAGAATGAGCAGTTCTTC,CASSLRVGGNENEQFF
.,TRBJ1-2,.,TRBV20-1,TGCAGTGCTAGTCTCCGGAACTATGGCTACACCTTC,CSASLRNYGYTF
TRBD1,TRBJ1-2,.,TRBV7-8,TGTGCCAGCAGCGTGGACAGGGCCTATGGCTACACCTTC,CASSVDRAYGYTF
.,TRBJ1-1,.,TRBV9,TGTGCCAGCAGCGTAGAGCCCCTTATGAACACTGAAGCTTTCTTT,CASSVEPLMNTEAFF
.,TRBJ1-4,few,TRBV5-1,TGCGCCAGCAGCGGGGGCACGGTGGCTGAAAAACTGTTTTTT,CASSGGTVAEKLFF
TRBD1,TRBJ1-2,few,TRBV6-5,TGTGCCAGCAGTTACTCGGGGACAGGGGTCGGCTACACCTTC,CASSYSGTGVGYTF
.,TRBJ2-1,.,TRBV12-3/TRBV12-4,TGTGCCAGCACCCCGTCATCATACAGCGAGCAGTTCTTC,CASTPSSYSEQFF
TRBD2,TRBJ2-1,.,TRBV7-9,TGTGCCAGCAGCTTAGGGAGTTCGTACGGGGGAGGGCCAGACAATGAGCAGTTCTTC,CASSLGSSYGGGPDNEQFF
.,TRBJ1-3,once,TRBV9,TGTGCCAGCAGCGTATCTCGGGAGCCAGGAAACACCATATATTTT,CASSVSREPGNTIYF
TRBD1,TRBJ2-7,.,TRBV4-2,TGTGCCAGCAGCCAAGAGGCTGGGACAGGGACCCTCTACGAGCAGTACTTC,CASSQEAGTGTLYEQYF
TRBD2,TRBJ2-5,.,TRBV5-1,TGCGCCAGCAGCTTGGGGGACTACGAAGAGACCCAGTACTTC,CASSLGDYEETQYF
.,TRBJ2-7,.,TRBV3-1/TRBV3-2,TGTGCCAGCAGCCAAGCCCTAAGTAGCAGGGCTTATTCCTACGAGCAGTACTTC,CASSQALSSRAYSYEQYF
.,TRBJ2-3,.,TRBV24-1,TGTGCCACCGCCTGGGGACTTGGTCAAGATACGCAGTATTTT,CATAWGLGQDTQYF